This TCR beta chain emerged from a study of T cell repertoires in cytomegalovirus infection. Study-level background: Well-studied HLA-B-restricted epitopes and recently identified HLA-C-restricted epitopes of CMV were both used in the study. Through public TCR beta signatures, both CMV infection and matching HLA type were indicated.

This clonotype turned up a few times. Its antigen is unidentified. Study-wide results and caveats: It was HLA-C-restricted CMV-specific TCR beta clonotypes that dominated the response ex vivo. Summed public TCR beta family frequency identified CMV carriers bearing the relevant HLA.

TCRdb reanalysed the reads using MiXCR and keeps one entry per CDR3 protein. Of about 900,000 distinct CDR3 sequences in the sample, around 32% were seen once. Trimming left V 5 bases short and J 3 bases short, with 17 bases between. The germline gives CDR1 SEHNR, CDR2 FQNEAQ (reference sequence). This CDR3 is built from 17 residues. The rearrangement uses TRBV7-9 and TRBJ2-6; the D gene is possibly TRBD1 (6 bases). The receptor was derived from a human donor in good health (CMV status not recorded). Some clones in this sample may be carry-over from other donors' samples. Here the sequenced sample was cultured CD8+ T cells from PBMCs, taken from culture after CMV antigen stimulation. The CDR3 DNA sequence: TGTGCCAGCAGCCTACCGGGACAACCATTTGGGGCCAACGTCCTGACTTTC. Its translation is CASSLPGQPFGANVLTF.